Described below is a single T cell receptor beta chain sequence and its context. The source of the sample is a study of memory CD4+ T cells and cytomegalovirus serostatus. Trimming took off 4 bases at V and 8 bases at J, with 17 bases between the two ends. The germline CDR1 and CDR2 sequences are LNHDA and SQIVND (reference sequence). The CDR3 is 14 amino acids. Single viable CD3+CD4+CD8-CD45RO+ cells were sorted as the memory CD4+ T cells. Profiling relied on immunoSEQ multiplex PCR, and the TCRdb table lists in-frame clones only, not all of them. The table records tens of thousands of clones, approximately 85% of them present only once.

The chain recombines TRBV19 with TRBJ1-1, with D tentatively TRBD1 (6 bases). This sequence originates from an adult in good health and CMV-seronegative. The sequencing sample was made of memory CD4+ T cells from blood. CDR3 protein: CASSTGTPLSEAFF. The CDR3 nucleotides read TGTGCCAGTAGTACCGGGACACCATTATCGGAAGCTTTCTTT.